Listed below are T cell receptor beta chains from one sample, sequenced in a study of naive and memory T cell subsets. TCRdb fed the UMI-ligation and nested PCR reads into MiXCR, producing one record per CDR3 protein. The sample records around 140,000 distinct CDR3 sequences, roughly 23% being singletons. The sequenced sample was naive CD4+ T cells from blood. The receptor source for this set is a human donor in good health. The CDR3 runs from the conserved cysteine through the conserved F or W. Fields, in order: J gene, D gene, clone size, V gene, CDR3 protein, CDR3 DNA. D genes are given only for firm matches. Not all rows give a size; the values are once, few, many and, for expanded clones, a class.

j_gene: TRBJ2-3
d_gene: .
abundance: .
v_gene: TRBV29-1
CDR3aa: CSVRPGVGTDTQYF
CDR3nt: TGCAGCGTCCGCCCCGGCGTTGGGACAGATACGCAGTATTTT

j_gene: TRBJ2-2
d_gene: TRBD2
abundance: .
v_gene: TRBV5-4
CDR3aa: CASSLGLAENTGELFF
CDR3nt: TGTGCCAGCAGCTTGGGACTAGCGGAAAACACCGGGGAGCTGTTTTTT

j_gene: TRBJ2-5
d_gene: .
abundance: .
v_gene: TRBV4-1
CDR3aa: CASSLGRGGLETQYF
CDR3nt: TGCGCCAGCAGCCTGGGACGTGGGGGCCTAGAGACCCAGTACTTC

j_gene: TRBJ2-1
d_gene: .
abundance: few
v_gene: TRBV7-2
CDR3aa: CASSITGFNKANEQFF
CDR3nt: TGTGCCAGCAGTATCACCGGGTTTAACAAAGCGAATGAGCAGTTCTTC

j_gene: TRBJ1-2
d_gene: .
abundance: .
v_gene: TRBV7-8
CDR3aa: CASSLVIDDYTF
CDR3nt: TGTGCCAGCAGCTTAGTCATCGACGACTACACCTTC

j_gene: TRBJ1-1
d_gene: .
abundance: few
v_gene: TRBV28
CDR3aa: CASSLRPGYTEAFF
CDR3nt: TGTGCCAGCAGCTTAAGGCCGGGCTACACTGAAGCTTTCTTT

j_gene: TRBJ2-3
d_gene: TRBD2
abundance: many
v_gene: TRBV20-1
CDR3aa: CSARREGSTDTQYF
CDR3nt: TGCAGTGCTAGGAGGGAGGGTTCCACAGATACGCAGTATTTT

j_gene: TRBJ2-7
d_gene: TRBD2
abundance: .
v_gene: TRBV5-1
CDR3aa: CASSLSLAASYEQYF
CDR3nt: TGCGCCAGCAGCCTCTCCCTAGCGGCCTCCTACGAGCAGTACTTC

j_gene: TRBJ2-3
d_gene: TRBD2
abundance: few
v_gene: TRBV6-5
CDR3aa: CASSYSIRAGAADTQYF
CDR3nt: TGTGCCAGCAGTTACTCGATCCGAGCGGGAGCGGCAGATACGCAGTATTTT

j_gene: TRBJ2-3
d_gene: TRBD2
abundance: .
v_gene: TRBV12-3/TRBV12-4
CDR3aa: CASRTSGRIADTQYF
CDR3nt: TGTGCCAGCAGGACTAGCGGGAGGATAGCAGATACGCAGTATTTT

j_gene: TRBJ2-1
d_gene: .
abundance: few
v_gene: TRBV20-1
CDR3aa: CSACEEPGAYNEQFF
CDR3nt: TGCAGTGCTTGTGAAGAGCCAGGGGCCTACAATGAGCAGTTCTTC

j_gene: TRBJ2-3
d_gene: TRBD2
abundance: .
v_gene: TRBV7-2
CDR3aa: CASSPGGLAATDTQYF
CDR3nt: TGTGCCAGCAGCCCAGGGGGACTAGCGGCAACAGATACGCAGTATTTT

j_gene: TRBJ2-5
d_gene: .
abundance: many
v_gene: TRBV12-5
CDR3aa: CASGEPAGRSETQYF
CDR3nt: TGTGCTAGTGGTGAACCTGCCGGGCGGAGTGAGACCCAGTACTTC

j_gene: TRBJ2-2
d_gene: .
abundance: .
v_gene: TRBV6-5
CDR3aa: CASSYIEGGGGGELFF
CDR3nt: TGTGCCAGCAGTTACATTGAGGGAGGGGGCGGCGGGGAGCTGTTTTTT

j_gene: TRBJ1-1
d_gene: .
abundance: .
v_gene: TRBV28
CDR3aa: CASSSDRNTEAFF
CDR3nt: TGTGCCAGCAGTTCCGACAGGAACACTGAAGCTTTCTTT

j_gene: TRBJ1-1
d_gene: .
abundance: .
v_gene: TRBV29-1
CDR3aa: CSVVTTEAFF
CDR3nt: TGCAGCGTTGTAACCACTGAAGCTTTCTTT

j_gene: TRBJ1-5
d_gene: TRBD1
abundance: few
v_gene: TRBV30
CDR3aa: CAWSGRGLYQPQHF
CDR3nt: TGTGCCTGGAGTGGCAGGGGGCTTTATCAGCCCCAGCATTTT

j_gene: TRBJ2-2
d_gene: .
abundance: .
v_gene: TRBV6-6
CDR3aa: CASRPTYGEVNTGELFF
CDR3nt: TGTGCCAGCAGGCCCACGTATGGGGAGGTTAACACCGGGGAGCTGTTTTTT

j_gene: TRBJ2-3
d_gene: .
abundance: many
v_gene: TRBV12-3/TRBV12-4
CDR3aa: CASSPGQPGSYTQYF
CDR3nt: TGTGCCAGCAGTCCAGGGCAGCCCGGGAGTTATACGCAGTATTTT

j_gene: TRBJ2-3
d_gene: .
abundance: .
v_gene: TRBV6-2/TRBV6-3
CDR3aa: CASSPTGRLRTHTDTQYF
CDR3nt: TGTGCCAGCAGCCCGACAGGCCGCCTGCGGACTCACACAGATACGCAGTATTTT

j_gene: TRBJ1-1
d_gene: .
abundance: many
v_gene: TRBV14
CDR3aa: CASSQGAGNTEAFF
CDR3nt: TGTGCCAGCAGCCAAGGCGCAGGAAACACTGAAGCTTTCTTT

j_gene: TRBJ1-4
d_gene: .
abundance: few
v_gene: TRBV20-1
CDR3aa: CSARAKGGFEKLFF
CDR3nt: TGCAGTGCTAGAGCGAAAGGTGGATTCGAAAAACTGTTTTTT

j_gene: TRBJ1-1
d_gene: TRBD1
abundance: .
v_gene: TRBV28
CDR3aa: CASNSPRDRRNTEAFF
CDR3nt: TGTGCCAGCAATAGTCCGCGGGACAGGAGAAACACTGAAGCTTTCTTT

j_gene: TRBJ1-5
d_gene: TRBD1
abundance: few
v_gene: TRBV18
CDR3aa: CASSPDWTGSGGTQHF
CDR3nt: TGTGCCAGCTCACCAGACTGGACAGGGTCTGGGGGAACCCAGCATTTT

j_gene: TRBJ2-1
d_gene: TRBD1
abundance: .
v_gene: TRBV5-1
CDR3aa: CASSSLTGETYNEQFF
CDR3nt: TGCGCCAGCAGCTCGCTGACAGGGGAAACCTACAATGAGCAGTTCTTC

j_gene: TRBJ1-1
d_gene: .
abundance: .
v_gene: TRBV6-5
CDR3aa: CASSLYVQVTEAFF
CDR3nt: TGTGCCAGCAGCCTTTACGTTCAGGTAACTGAAGCTTTCTTT

j_gene: TRBJ1-5
d_gene: TRBD1
abundance: .
v_gene: TRBV28
CDR3aa: CASCPGTGGASNQPQHF
CDR3nt: TGTGCCAGCTGTCCCGGGACAGGGGGCGCGAGCAATCAGCCCCAGCATTTT

j_gene: TRBJ2-7
d_gene: .
abundance: .
v_gene: TRBV6-6
CDR3aa: CASGAGSQYF
CDR3nt: TGTGCCTCCGGGGCGGGATCACAGTACTTC

j_gene: TRBJ1-2
d_gene: .
abundance: .
v_gene: TRBV20-1
CDR3aa: CSATTGTARKRDGYTF
CDR3nt: TGCAGTGCTACAACCGGGACCGCCCGTAAAAGGGATGGCTACACCTTC

j_gene: TRBJ1-5
d_gene: .
abundance: once
v_gene: TRBV6-2/TRBV6-3
CDR3aa: CASSFLFGRGRPNQPQHF
CDR3nt: TGTGCCAGCAGTTTTCTATTCGGCAGAGGGCGACCGAATCAGCCCCAGCATTTT

j_gene: TRBJ1-1
d_gene: .
abundance: .
v_gene: TRBV29-1
CDR3aa: CSIRSPPGNTEAFF
CDR3nt: TGCAGCATTCGAAGTCCCCCGGGAAACACTGAAGCTTTCTTT

j_gene: TRBJ2-6
d_gene: .
abundance: .
v_gene: TRBV12-3/TRBV12-4
CDR3aa: CAIRGTGANVLTF
CDR3nt: TGTGCTATCCGGGGAACTGGGGCCAACGTCCTGACTTTC

j_gene: TRBJ1-2
d_gene: TRBD1
abundance: .
v_gene: TRBV15
CDR3aa: CATSRARQGANGYTF
CDR3nt: TGTGCCACCAGCAGAGCCAGACAGGGGGCGAATGGCTACACCTTC

j_gene: TRBJ1-6
d_gene: .
abundance: few
v_gene: TRBV3-1
CDR3aa: CASSQETERTNSPLHF
CDR3nt: TGTGCCAGCAGCCAAGAAACTGAACGAACTAATTCACCCCTCCACTTT

j_gene: TRBJ1-2
d_gene: TRBD1
abundance: few
v_gene: TRBV29-1
CDR3aa: CSASDRTNYGYTF
CDR3nt: TGCAGCGCTTCGGACAGGACTAACTATGGCTACACCTTC

j_gene: TRBJ2-6
d_gene: .
abundance: few
v_gene: TRBV15
CDR3aa: CATSRVSGANVLTF
CDR3nt: TGTGCCACCAGCAGAGTCTCTGGGGCCAACGTCCTGACTTTC

j_gene: TRBJ2-7
d_gene: .
abundance: many
v_gene: TRBV20-1
CDR3aa: CSARDDPGGLGF
CDR3nt: TGCAGTGCTAGAGATGACCCCGGGGGCCTAGGCTTC

j_gene: TRBJ2-3
d_gene: TRBD1
abundance: few
v_gene: TRBV9
CDR3aa: CASRQGADTDTQYF
CDR3nt: TGTGCCAGCAGACAGGGGGCAGACACAGATACGCAGTATTTT

j_gene: TRBJ2-3
d_gene: .
abundance: few
v_gene: TRBV5-1
CDR3aa: CASSLAGAGTDTQYF
CDR3nt: TGCGCCAGCAGCTTGGCTGGAGCGGGCACAGATACGCAGTATTTT

j_gene: TRBJ1-2
d_gene: .
abundance: .
v_gene: TRBV27
CDR3aa: CASSLSGTNYGYTF
CDR3nt: TGTGCCAGCAGTTTATCTGGGACAAACTATGGCTACACCTTC

j_gene: TRBJ1-1
d_gene: .
abundance: many
v_gene: TRBV20-1
CDR3aa: CSARRTNTEAFF
CDR3nt: TGCAGTGCTAGGAGGACGAACACTGAAGCTTTCTTT

j_gene: TRBJ2-1
d_gene: TRBD2
abundance: .
v_gene: TRBV7-2
CDR3aa: CASSLVSSGSYNEQFF
CDR3nt: TGTGCCAGCAGCTTAGTGTCTAGCGGGAGTTACAATGAGCAGTTCTTC

j_gene: TRBJ1-2
d_gene: TRBD1
abundance: few
v_gene: TRBV29-1
CDR3aa: CSVQGGNYGYTF
CDR3nt: TGCAGCGTGCAGGGGGGAAACTATGGCTACACCTTC

j_gene: TRBJ1-2
d_gene: .
abundance: few
v_gene: TRBV6-2/TRBV6-3
CDR3aa: CASSYSGSERYGYTF
CDR3nt: TGTGCCAGCAGTTACTCGGGGTCGGAGAGATATGGCTACACCTTC

j_gene: TRBJ2-1
d_gene: .
abundance: many
v_gene: TRBV6-2/TRBV6-3
CDR3aa: CASSRTRNEQFF
CDR3nt: TGTGCCAGCAGCCGCACTCGCAATGAGCAGTTCTTC